Listed below are T cell receptor beta chains from one sample, sequenced in a study of blood T cell repertoires in COVID-19. This table comes from immunoSEQ multiplex PCR, and its TCRdb copy is limited to in-frame clones, with some not included. This repertoire shows about 110,000 clones, over 80% found once; its top ten account for about 1%. Sequencing was performed on peripheral blood. Source of these receptors: a human donor in a cohort sampled during active COVID-19. The CDR3 runs from the conserved cysteine through the conserved F or W. Fields, in order: J gene, clone size, V gene, D gene, CDR3 protein, CDR3 DNA. D genes are given only for firm matches. Rows may omit the clone size; those that give it use once, few, many or a size class.

J: TRBJ2-7
size: NA
V: TRBV12-3/TRBV12-4
D: NA
CDR3: CASSLPGPREQYF
DNA: TGTGCCAGCAGTTTACCAGGGCCTCGGGAGCAGTACTTC

J: TRBJ2-5
size: once
V: TRBV6-6
D: TRBD1
CDR3: CASSYGRGRKETQYF
DNA: TGTGCCAGCAGTTACGGCAGGGGGCGGAAGGAGACCCAGTACTTC

J: TRBJ1-1
size: once
V: TRBV27
D: NA
CDR3: CASRTLNGGNTEAFF
DNA: TGTGCCAGCAGAACCCTGAACGGGGGAAACACTGAAGCTTTCTTT

J: TRBJ1-5
size: once
V: TRBV27
D: NA
CDR3: CASSLSRSNQPQHF
DNA: TGTGCCAGCAGTTTATCCCGGTCTAATCAGCCCCAGCATTTT

J: TRBJ2-7
size: NA
V: TRBV6-4
D: TRBD1
CDR3: CASRTGGTYEQYF
DNA: TGTGCCAGCAGGACAGGGGGGACCTACGAGCAGTACTTC

J: TRBJ2-7
size: NA
V: TRBV5-4
D: NA
CDR3: CASTSSAGEGYEQYF
DNA: TGTGCCAGCACCTCGTCGGCAGGGGAGGGCTACGAGCAGTACTTC

J: TRBJ1-4
size: NA
V: TRBV28
D: NA
CDR3: CASREQITNEKLFF
DNA: TGTGCCAGCAGAGAACAGATAACTAATGAAAAACTGTTTTTT

J: TRBJ2-2
size: few
V: TRBV4-1
D: TRBD2
CDR3: CASSPWLAGVITGELFF
DNA: TGCGCCAGCAGCCCGTGGCTAGCGGGAGTTATTACCGGGGAGCTGTTTTTT

J: TRBJ1-2
size: NA
V: TRBV5-8
D: NA
CDR3: CASSLATGYGYTF
DNA: TGTGCCAGCAGCTTGGCGACTGGCTATGGCTACACCTTC

J: TRBJ2-3
size: NA
V: TRBV3-1/TRBV3-2
D: NA
CDR3: CASSQDLAARTDTQYF
DNA: TGTGCCAGCAGCCAAGACCTGGCGGCCCGCACAGATACGCAGTATTTT

J: TRBJ2-5
size: NA
V: TRBV7-2
D: TRBD2
CDR3: CASSLGRGGAETQYF
DNA: TGTGCCAGCAGCTTAGGGCGGGGGGGCGCGGAGACCCAGTACTTC

J: TRBJ2-3
size: NA
V: TRBV5-1
D: TRBD1
CDR3: CASSLQGARTDTQYF
DNA: TGCGCCAGCAGCTTGCAGGGGGCGCGAACAGATACGCAGTATTTT

J: TRBJ2-5
size: NA
V: TRBV24-1
D: NA
CDR3: CATSGGRRGTQYF
DNA: TGTGCCACCAGTGGAGGCCGACGGGGGACCCAGTACTTC